This T cell receptor (beta chain) appears in the sequencing data of a study of tumor and adjacent non-tumor tissue in lung cancer. Study-wide background: Samples averaged roughly 4 million productive TCRbeta reads each.

As regards this clonotype: One junction end does not reproduce the germline sequence, and a read error may be involved.

RNA was extracted from bulk tissue without any cell sorting. Germline V gives CDR1 SGHKS, CDR2 YYEKEE (reference sequence). The CDR3 is made up of 16 amino acids. TCRbeta libraries were built with three rounds of nested PCR, modified from ARM-PCR. In TCRdb, the multiplex PCR reads were re-called with MiXCR into one record per CDR3 protein. This table holds around 200,000 distinct CDR3 sequences, around 71% found once. Sequencing was done on a sample of lung tumor tissue. This chain connects TRBV5-5 to TRBJ1-3; 8 bases are a match to TRBD1. This receptor was obtained from a man between 60 and 75 years old with non-small cell lung cancer. The CDR3 DNA sequence: TGTGCCAGCAACTTGGAGTGGACAGGGAGTGGAAACACCATATATTTT. It yields the protein CASNLEWTGSGNTIYF.